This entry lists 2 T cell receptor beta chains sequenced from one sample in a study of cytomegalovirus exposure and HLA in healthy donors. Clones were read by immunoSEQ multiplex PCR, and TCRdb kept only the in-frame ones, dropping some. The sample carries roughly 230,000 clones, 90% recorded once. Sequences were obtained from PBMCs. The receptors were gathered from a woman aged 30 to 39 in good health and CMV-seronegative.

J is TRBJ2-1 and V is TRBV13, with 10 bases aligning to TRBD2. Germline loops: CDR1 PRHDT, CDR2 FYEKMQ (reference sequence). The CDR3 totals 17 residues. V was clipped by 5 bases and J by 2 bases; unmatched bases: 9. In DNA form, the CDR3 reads TGTGCCAGCAGCCCGTCCTGGACTAGCGGTACCTACAATGAGCAGTTCTTC. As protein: CASSPSWTSGTYNEQFF. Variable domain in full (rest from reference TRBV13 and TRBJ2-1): AAGVIQSPRHLIKEKRETATLKCYPIPRHDTVYWYQQGPGQDPQFLISFYEKMQSDKGSIPDRFSAQQFSDYHSELNMSSLELGDSALYFCASSPSWTSGTYNEQFFGPGTRLTVL.

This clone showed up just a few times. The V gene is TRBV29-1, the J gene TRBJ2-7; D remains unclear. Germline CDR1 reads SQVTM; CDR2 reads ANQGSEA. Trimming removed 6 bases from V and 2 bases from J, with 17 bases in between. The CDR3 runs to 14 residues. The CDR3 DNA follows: TGCAGCGTCGAGTCGCCAGTGGCCCCCTACGAGCAGTACTTC. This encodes CSVESPVAPYEQYF.